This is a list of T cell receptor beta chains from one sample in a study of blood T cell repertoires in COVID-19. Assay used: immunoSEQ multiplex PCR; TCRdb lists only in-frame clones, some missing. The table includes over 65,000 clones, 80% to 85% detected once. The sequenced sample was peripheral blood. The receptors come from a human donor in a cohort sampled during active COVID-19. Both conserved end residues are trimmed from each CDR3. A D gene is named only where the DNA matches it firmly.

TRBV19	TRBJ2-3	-	ASSGLELTDTQY
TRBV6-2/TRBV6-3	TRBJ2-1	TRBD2	ASSYSSGGLWREQF
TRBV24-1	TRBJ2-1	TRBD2	ATSSGPSGRSNEQF
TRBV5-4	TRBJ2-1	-	ASSLGGSGAYNEQF
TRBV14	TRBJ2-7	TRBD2	ASSARELPYEQY
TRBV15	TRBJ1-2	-	ATSRAGGDGYT
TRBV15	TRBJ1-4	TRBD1	ATSASGTGYEKLF
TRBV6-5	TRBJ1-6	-	ASNRGEGSPLH
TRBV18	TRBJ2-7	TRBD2	ASSPRTSGSYEQY
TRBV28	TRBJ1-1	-	ASSLYKNTEAF
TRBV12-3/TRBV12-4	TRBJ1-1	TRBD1	ASSLTGGGEAF
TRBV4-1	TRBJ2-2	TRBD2	ASQWTSNTGELF
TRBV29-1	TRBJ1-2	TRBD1	SVDSDRGQDYGYT
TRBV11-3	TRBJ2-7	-	ASSYSYEQY
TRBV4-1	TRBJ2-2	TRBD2	ASSQVGTSGKQRITGELF
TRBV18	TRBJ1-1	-	ASSPPRGFTKAF
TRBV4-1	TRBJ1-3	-	ASSPGGPGNTIY
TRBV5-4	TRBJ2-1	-	ASSSKEAARVNEQF
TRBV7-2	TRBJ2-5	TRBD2	ASSLGLAGGRETQY
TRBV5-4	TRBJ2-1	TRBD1	ASSWDRGWNEQF
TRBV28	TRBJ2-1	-	ASSPVRARANEQF
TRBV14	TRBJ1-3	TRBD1	ASSQRTGSGNTIY
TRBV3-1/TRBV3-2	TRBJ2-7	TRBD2	ASSPVSGSIYEQY
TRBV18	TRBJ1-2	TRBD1	ASSLRTGTGGSMDYGYT
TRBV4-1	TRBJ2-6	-	ASSDRGVISSGANVLT
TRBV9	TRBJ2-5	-	ASSVDPGETQY
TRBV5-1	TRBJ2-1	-	ASSLDASSYNEQF
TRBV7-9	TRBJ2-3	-	ASSSGTNTITQY
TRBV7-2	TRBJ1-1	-	ASSQFPGGIEAF
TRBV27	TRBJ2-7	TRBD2	ASSVLAGSSYEQY
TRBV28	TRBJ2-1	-	ASSLIASSSYNEQF